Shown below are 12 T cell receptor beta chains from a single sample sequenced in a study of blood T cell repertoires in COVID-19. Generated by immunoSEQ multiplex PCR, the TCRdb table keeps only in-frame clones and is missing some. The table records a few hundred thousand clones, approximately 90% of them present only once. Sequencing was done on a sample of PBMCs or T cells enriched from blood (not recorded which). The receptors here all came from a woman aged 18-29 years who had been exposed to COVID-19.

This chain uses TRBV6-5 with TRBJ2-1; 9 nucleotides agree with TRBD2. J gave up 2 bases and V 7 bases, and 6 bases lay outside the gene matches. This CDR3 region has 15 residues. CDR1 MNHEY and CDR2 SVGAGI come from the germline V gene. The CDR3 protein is CASKGAGGPYNEQFF. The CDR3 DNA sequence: TGTGCCAGCAAAGGGGCGGGAGGGCCCTACAATGAGCAGTTCTTC.

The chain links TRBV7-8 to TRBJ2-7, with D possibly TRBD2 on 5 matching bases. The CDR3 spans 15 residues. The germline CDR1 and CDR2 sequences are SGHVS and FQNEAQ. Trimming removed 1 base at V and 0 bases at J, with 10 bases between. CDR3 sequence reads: CASSLEGRPSYEQYF. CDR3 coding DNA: TGTGCCAGCAGCTTAGAAGGGAGACCCTCCTACGAGCAGTACTTC.

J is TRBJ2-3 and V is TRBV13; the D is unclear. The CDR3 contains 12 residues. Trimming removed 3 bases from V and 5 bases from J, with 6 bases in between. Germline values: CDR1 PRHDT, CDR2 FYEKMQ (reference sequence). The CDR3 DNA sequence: TGTGCCAGCAGCTTTTCCAGAGATACGCAGTATTTT. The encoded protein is CASSFSRDTQYF.

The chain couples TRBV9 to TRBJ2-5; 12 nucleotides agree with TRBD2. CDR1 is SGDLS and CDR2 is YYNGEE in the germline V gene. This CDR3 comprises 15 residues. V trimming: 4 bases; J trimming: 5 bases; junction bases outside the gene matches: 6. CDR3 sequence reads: CASSPLAGGQETQYF. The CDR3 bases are TGTGCCAGCAGCCCCCTAGCGGGGGGGCAGGAGACCCAGTACTTC.

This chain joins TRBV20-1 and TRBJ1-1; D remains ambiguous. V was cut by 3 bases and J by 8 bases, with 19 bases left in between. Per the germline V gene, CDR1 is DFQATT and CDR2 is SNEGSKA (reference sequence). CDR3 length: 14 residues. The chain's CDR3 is CSASAPAEGGEAFF. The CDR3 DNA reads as TGCAGTGCTAGTGCCCCTGCGGAGGGTGGAGAAGCTTTCTTT.

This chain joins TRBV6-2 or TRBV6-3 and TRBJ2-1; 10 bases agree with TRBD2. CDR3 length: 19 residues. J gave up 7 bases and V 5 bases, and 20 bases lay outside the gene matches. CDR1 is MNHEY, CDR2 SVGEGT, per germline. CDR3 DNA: TGTGCCAGCAGTCGGTCTCCGGGCAGAGCGGGGGGGCCTTCGAATGAGCAGTTCTTC. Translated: CASSRSPGRAGGPSNEQFF.

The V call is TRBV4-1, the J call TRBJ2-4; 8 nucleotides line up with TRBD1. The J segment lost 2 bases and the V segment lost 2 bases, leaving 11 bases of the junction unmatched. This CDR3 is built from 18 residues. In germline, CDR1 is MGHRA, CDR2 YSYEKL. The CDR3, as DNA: TGCGCCAGCAGCCAAATCCGAGGACAGGGCTTTTCCAAAAACATTCAGTACTTC. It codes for CASSQIRGQGFSKNIQYF.

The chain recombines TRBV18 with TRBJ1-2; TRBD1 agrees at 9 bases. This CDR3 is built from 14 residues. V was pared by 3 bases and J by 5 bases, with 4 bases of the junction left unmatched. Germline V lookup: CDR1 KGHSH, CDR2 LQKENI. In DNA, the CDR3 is TGTGCCAGCTCACCCCGGACAGGGGATTATGGCTACACCTTC. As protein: CASSPRTGDYGYTF.

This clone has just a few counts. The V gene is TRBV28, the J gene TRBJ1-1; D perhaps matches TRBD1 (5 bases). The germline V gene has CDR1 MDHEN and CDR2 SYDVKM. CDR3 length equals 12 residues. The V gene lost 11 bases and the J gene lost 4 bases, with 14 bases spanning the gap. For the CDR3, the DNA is TGTGCCGGCTGTCGAAGGGGCACTGAAGCTTTCTTT. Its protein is CAGCRRGTEAFF.

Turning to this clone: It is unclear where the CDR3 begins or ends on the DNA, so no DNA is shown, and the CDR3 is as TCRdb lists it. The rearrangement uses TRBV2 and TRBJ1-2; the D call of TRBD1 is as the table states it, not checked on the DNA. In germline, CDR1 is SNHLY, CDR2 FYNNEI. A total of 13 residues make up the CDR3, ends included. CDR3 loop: CASILDRNYGYTF.

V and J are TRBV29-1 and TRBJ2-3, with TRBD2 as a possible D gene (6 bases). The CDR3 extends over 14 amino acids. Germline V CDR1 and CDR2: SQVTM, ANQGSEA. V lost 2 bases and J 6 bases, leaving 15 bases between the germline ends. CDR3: CSVEQPGGRDTQYF. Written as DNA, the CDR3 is TGCAGCGTTGAACAGCCAGGTGGGAGGGATACGCAGTATTTT.

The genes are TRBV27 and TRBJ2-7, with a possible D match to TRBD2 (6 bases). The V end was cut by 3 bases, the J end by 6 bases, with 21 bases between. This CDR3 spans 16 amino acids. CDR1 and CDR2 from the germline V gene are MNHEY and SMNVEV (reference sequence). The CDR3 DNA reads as TGTGCCAGCAGTTTGTTTGGTCCCGGGAGTAGGGGCGAGCAGTACTTC. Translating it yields CASSLFGPGSRGEQYF.